This record looks at one T cell receptor beta chain sequence and its context. These data are taken from a study of blood T cell repertoires in COVID-19. Source study methods: Reference gene primers were amplified, and this amplification served to estimate nucleated cell counts. Assay: immunoSEQ multiplex PCR; the TCRdb copy retains only in-frame clones and omits some. Clone size and V and J calls were adopted from that table, with D and trimming inferred from the DNA. Altogether about 300,000 clones are present, approximately 88% being singletons, with the ten largest covering under 6.5%. Germline assignment: CDR1 PRHDT and CDR2 FYEKMQ (reference sequence). Between the trimmed V and J ends, which lost 5 bases and 1 base, there was a span of 11 bases. The CDR3 runs to 14 residues.

The J gene is TRBJ1-2, the V gene TRBV13; unclear D gene. This TCR was sampled from a man younger than 35 who had recovered from COVID-19. Sequencing was performed on peripheral blood. The CDR3 spells CASSENTDNYGYTF. Here the CDR3 DNA reads TGTGCCAGCAGCGAAAATACAGATAACTATGGCTACACCTTC.